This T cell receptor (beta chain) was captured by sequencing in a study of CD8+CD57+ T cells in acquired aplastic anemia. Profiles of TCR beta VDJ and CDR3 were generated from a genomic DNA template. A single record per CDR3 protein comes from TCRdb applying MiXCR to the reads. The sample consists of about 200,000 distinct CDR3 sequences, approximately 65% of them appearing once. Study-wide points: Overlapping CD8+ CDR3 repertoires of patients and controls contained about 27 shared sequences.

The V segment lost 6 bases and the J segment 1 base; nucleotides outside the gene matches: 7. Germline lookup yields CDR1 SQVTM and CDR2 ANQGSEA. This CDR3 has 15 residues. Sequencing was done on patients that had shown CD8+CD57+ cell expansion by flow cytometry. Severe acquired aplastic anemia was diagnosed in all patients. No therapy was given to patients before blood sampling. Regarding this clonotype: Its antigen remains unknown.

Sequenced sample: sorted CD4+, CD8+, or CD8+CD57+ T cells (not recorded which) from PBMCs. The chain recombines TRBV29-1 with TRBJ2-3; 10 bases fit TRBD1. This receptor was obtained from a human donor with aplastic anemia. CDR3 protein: CSVTRQGAGTDTQYF. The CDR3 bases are TGCAGCGTGACTAGACAGGGGGCAGGCACAGATACGCAGTATTTT.